The rows below give T cell receptor beta chains drawn from one sample of a study of control samples from healthy donors and cancer patients. Libraries were prepared by immunoSEQ multiplex PCR; TCRdb keeps only in-frame clonotypes and omits some of them. Here the sample spans about 140,000 clones, about 90% being singletons. The sequencing input was blood. These receptors were taken from a man aged 25-40 years in good health. CDR3s include the opening cysteine and the closing phenylalanine or tryptophan. The D gene is left open where the match is weak. Clone size is shown for a subset of rows, as once, few, many or a class of expanded clone.

j_gene: TRBJ2-3; d_gene: -; len: 14; abundance: -; v_gene: TRBV19; CDR3aa: CASSEFGLFDTQYF; CDR3nt: TGTGCCAGTAGTGAGTTTGGACTATTTGATACGCAGTATTTT
j_gene: TRBJ1-1; d_gene: -; len: 13; abundance: -; v_gene: TRBV4-1; CDR3aa: CASSQEGGTEAFF; CDR3nt: TGCGCCAGCAGCCAGGAGGGGGGAACTGAAGCTTTCTTT
j_gene: TRBJ2-7; d_gene: -; len: 14; abundance: -; v_gene: TRBV28; CDR3aa: CASSLFGGSHEQYF; CDR3nt: TGTGCCAGCAGTTTATTCGGAGGGAGCCACGAGCAGTACTTC
j_gene: TRBJ2-7; d_gene: -; len: 13; abundance: -; v_gene: TRBV27; CDR3aa: CASSRTLSYEQYF; CDR3nt: TGTGCCAGCAGTCGTACCCTATCCTACGAGCAGTACTTC
j_gene: TRBJ2-2; d_gene: -; len: 13; abundance: -; v_gene: TRBV6-5; CDR3aa: CASSYWATGELFF; CDR3nt: TGTGCCAGCAGTTACTGGGCCACCGGGGAGCTGTTTTTT
j_gene: TRBJ1-1; d_gene: -; len: 13; abundance: -; v_gene: TRBV11-2; CDR3aa: CASSLGRGAEAFF; CDR3nt: TGTGCCAGCAGCTTAGGCAGGGGCGCTGAAGCTTTCTTT
j_gene: TRBJ1-1; d_gene: -; len: 15; abundance: -; v_gene: TRBV27; CDR3aa: CASSLSIRGRTEAFF; CDR3nt: TGTGCCAGCAGTTTATCGATCAGGGGCCGGACTGAAGCTTTCTTT
j_gene: TRBJ1-3; d_gene: -; len: 14; abundance: -; v_gene: TRBV27; CDR3aa: CASTSLDSGNTIYF; CDR3nt: TGTGCCAGCACAAGCCTAGACTCTGGAAACACCATATATTTT
j_gene: TRBJ1-2; d_gene: -; len: 12; abundance: once; v_gene: TRBV30; CDR3aa: CAWSGQGPGYTF; CDR3nt: TGTGCCTGGAGTGGTCAGGGACCTGGCTACACCTTC
j_gene: TRBJ2-3; d_gene: -; len: 14; abundance: -; v_gene: TRBV4-2; CDR3aa: CASSQDALTDTQYF; CDR3nt: TGTGCCAGCAGCCAAGATGCTCTCACAGATACGCAGTATTTT
j_gene: TRBJ1-2; d_gene: TRBD1; len: 17; abundance: -; v_gene: TRBV11-2; CDR3aa: CASSLEGTGAANYGYTF; CDR3nt: TGTGCCAGCAGCTTAGAAGGGACAGGGGCTGCTAACTATGGCTACACCTTC
j_gene: TRBJ1-5; d_gene: TRBD1; len: 15; abundance: few; v_gene: TRBV9; CDR3aa: CASSTGQGGNQPQHF; CDR3nt: TGTGCCAGCAGCACGGGACAGGGTGGCAATCAGCCCCAGCATTTT
j_gene: TRBJ2-1; d_gene: -; len: 12; abundance: -; v_gene: TRBV27; CDR3aa: CASTTLYNEQFF; CDR3nt: TGTGCCAGCACTACCCTATACAATGAGCAGTTCTTC
j_gene: TRBJ2-1; d_gene: -; len: 13; abundance: -; v_gene: TRBV27; CDR3aa: CASSFQGRDEQFF; CDR3nt: TGTGCCAGCAGTTTCCAGGGTCGCGATGAGCAGTTCTTC
j_gene: TRBJ1-4; d_gene: -; len: 14; abundance: -; v_gene: TRBV2; CDR3aa: CASTEGGTNEKLFF; CDR3nt: TGTGCCAGCACCGAGGGGGGAACTAATGAAAAACTGTTTTTT
j_gene: TRBJ2-1; d_gene: -; len: 15; abundance: once; v_gene: TRBV7-2; CDR3aa: CASSLVGSLYNEQFF; CDR3nt: TGTGCCAGCAGCTTAGTAGGGTCCCTCTACAATGAGCAGTTCTTC
j_gene: TRBJ2-5; d_gene: -; len: 15; abundance: -; v_gene: TRBV2; CDR3aa: CASTMGVGIQETQYF; CDR3nt: TGTGCCAGCACCATGGGTGTGGGTATCCAAGAGACCCAGTACTTC
j_gene: TRBJ2-7; d_gene: -; len: 17; abundance: -; v_gene: TRBV7-3; CDR3aa: CASSLNEGRGRECEQYF; CDR3nt: TGTGCCAGCAGCTTAAATGAGGGGAGGGGGCGAGAATGCGAGCAGTACTTC
j_gene: TRBJ1-6; d_gene: TRBD1; len: 18; abundance: -; v_gene: TRBV11-2; CDR3aa: CASSFSETGTAYNSPLHF; CDR3nt: TGTGCCAGCAGCTTTTCGGAGACAGGGACGGCATATAATTCACCCCTCCACTTT
j_gene: TRBJ2-7; d_gene: TRBD1; len: 12; abundance: once; v_gene: TRBV9; CDR3aa: CASSPGGHEQYF; CDR3nt: TGTGCCAGCAGCCCAGGGGGCCACGAGCAGTACTTC
j_gene: TRBJ2-3; d_gene: TRBD2; len: 20; abundance: -; v_gene: TRBV19; CDR3aa: CASSILPLGGLAGSTDTQYF; CDR3nt: TGTGCCAGTAGTATATTACCCTTGGGGGGACTAGCGGGAAGCACAGATACGCAGTATTTT
j_gene: TRBJ2-1; d_gene: TRBD2; len: 16; abundance: -; v_gene: TRBV27; CDR3aa: CASSLSLSGAYNEQFF; CDR3nt: TGTGCCAGCAGCTTAAGTCTCAGCGGGGCATACAATGAGCAGTTCTTC
j_gene: TRBJ2-7; d_gene: -; len: 14; abundance: once; v_gene: TRBV27; CDR3aa: CASSGEVGSYEQYF; CDR3nt: TGTGCCAGCAGCGGGGAGGTCGGCTCCTACGAGCAGTACTTC
j_gene: TRBJ1-1; d_gene: TRBD1; len: 14; abundance: -; v_gene: TRBV19; CDR3aa: CASSPSTGGTEAFF; CDR3nt: TGTGCCAGTAGCCCATCGACAGGGGGCACTGAAGCTTTCTTT
j_gene: TRBJ2-5; d_gene: TRBD2; len: 13; abundance: -; v_gene: TRBV7-9; CDR3aa: CASSPGGPETQYF; CDR3nt: TGTGCCAGCAGCCCGGGAGGGCCAGAGACCCAGTACTTC
j_gene: TRBJ1-4; d_gene: TRBD1; len: 17; abundance: -; v_gene: TRBV11-2; CDR3aa: CASSPEEGGAWNEKLFF; CDR3nt: TGTGCCAGCAGCCCCGAGGAAGGGGGCGCCTGGAATGAAAAACTGTTTTTT
j_gene: TRBJ2-3; d_gene: TRBD2; len: 18; abundance: -; v_gene: TRBV3-1/TRBV3-2; CDR3aa: CASSRSSPSGGVTDTQYF; CDR3nt: TGTGCCAGCAGCCGATCCTCCCCTAGCGGGGGGGTGACAGATACGCAGTATTTT
j_gene: TRBJ1-5; d_gene: TRBD1; len: 15; abundance: few; v_gene: TRBV4-1; CDR3aa: CASSPPTGSNQPQHF; CDR3nt: TGCGCCAGCAGCCCCCCGACAGGGAGCAATCAGCCCCAGCATTTT
j_gene: TRBJ2-2; d_gene: -; len: 13; abundance: -; v_gene: TRBV9; CDR3aa: CASSPRDTGELFF; CDR3nt: TGTGCCAGCAGCCCCAGGGACACCGGGGAGCTGTTTTTT
j_gene: TRBJ1-1; d_gene: -; len: 12; abundance: few; v_gene: TRBV12-3/TRBV12-4; CDR3aa: CASTDRYTEAFF; CDR3nt: TGTGCCAGCACCGATCGTTACACTGAAGCTTTCTTT
j_gene: TRBJ1-1; d_gene: -; len: 16; abundance: once; v_gene: TRBV27; CDR3aa: CASSTLQGLANTEAFF; CDR3nt: TGTGCCAGCAGTACCTTACAGGGTCTGGCGAACACTGAAGCTTTCTTT
j_gene: TRBJ1-5; d_gene: -; len: 13; abundance: -; v_gene: TRBV6-5; CDR3aa: CASSYLRDQPQHF; CDR3nt: TGTGCCAGCAGTTACCTACGGGATCAGCCCCAGCATTTT
j_gene: TRBJ1-1; d_gene: -; len: 13; abundance: -; v_gene: TRBV19; CDR3aa: CASSGWGSTEAFF; CDR3nt: TGTGCCAGTAGTGGATGGGGGAGCACTGAAGCTTTCTTT
j_gene: TRBJ1-5; d_gene: -; len: 13; abundance: -; v_gene: TRBV12-3/TRBV12-4; CDR3aa: CASSFSSGQPQHF; CDR3nt: TGTGCCAGCAGTTTCTCCTCAGGTCAGCCCCAGCATTTT
j_gene: TRBJ1-1; d_gene: -; len: 13; abundance: -; v_gene: TRBV28; CDR3aa: CASSLIGVTEAFF; CDR3nt: TGTGCCAGCAGTTTGATTGGGGTCACTGAAGCTTTCTTT
j_gene: TRBJ1-2; d_gene: -; len: 12; abundance: -; v_gene: TRBV29-1; CDR3aa: CSVEGNLGGYTF; CDR3nt: TGCAGCGTTGAGGGAAATTTGGGTGGCTACACCTTC
j_gene: TRBJ1-1; d_gene: TRBD1; len: 15; abundance: -; v_gene: TRBV5-5; CDR3aa: CASSLPLDRVAEAFF; CDR3nt: TGTGCCAGCAGCTTACCTCTGGACAGGGTTGCTGAAGCTTTCTTT
j_gene: TRBJ2-7; d_gene: TRBD1; len: 12; abundance: -; v_gene: TRBV2; CDR3aa: CASSLQGNEQYF; CDR3nt: TGTGCCAGCAGTTTACAGGGGAACGAGCAGTACTTC
j_gene: TRBJ1-5; d_gene: -; len: 12; abundance: -; v_gene: TRBV27; CDR3aa: CASSFLGQPQHF; CDR3nt: TGTGCCAGCAGTTTCCTAGGTCAGCCCCAGCATTTT
j_gene: TRBJ2-1; d_gene: -; len: 13; abundance: once; v_gene: TRBV19; CDR3aa: CASGVGRHNEQFF; CDR3nt: TGTGCCAGTGGAGTGGGGCGCCACAATGAGCAGTTCTTC
j_gene: TRBJ2-3; d_gene: TRBD2; len: 18; abundance: -; v_gene: TRBV15; CDR3aa: CATSQTARLAGGPDTQYF; CDR3nt: TGTGCCACCAGCCAAACGGCTCGACTAGCGGGGGGGCCGGATACGCAGTATTTT
j_gene: TRBJ2-6; d_gene: -; len: 17; abundance: -; v_gene: TRBV28; CDR3aa: CASSLSSGRTGANVLTF; CDR3nt: TGTGCCAGCAGTTTATCCTCCGGCAGAACTGGGGCCAACGTCCTGACTTTC
j_gene: TRBJ1-5; d_gene: -; len: 15; abundance: -; v_gene: TRBV19; CDR3aa: CASSPAGYSNQPQHF; CDR3nt: TGTGCCAGTAGTCCGGCGGGGTATAGCAATCAGCCCCAGCATTTT
j_gene: TRBJ2-3; d_gene: TRBD2; len: 16; abundance: once; v_gene: TRBV4-2; CDR3aa: CASSPGSGGGTDTQYF; CDR3nt: TGTGCCAGCAGCCCCGGCAGCGGGGGGGGCACAGATACGCAGTATTTT
j_gene: TRBJ2-1; d_gene: TRBD2; len: 16; abundance: -; v_gene: TRBV18; CDR3aa: CASSRQRGGSYNEQFF; CDR3nt: TGTGCCAGCTCACGACAACGGGGGGGCTCCTACAATGAGCAGTTCTTC
j_gene: TRBJ1-5; d_gene: -; len: 16; abundance: -; v_gene: TRBV19; CDR3aa: CASSIKRRPSNQPQHF; CDR3nt: TGTGCCAGTAGTATAAAACGCAGGCCTAGCAATCAGCCCCAGCATTTT
j_gene: TRBJ2-3; d_gene: -; len: 14; abundance: -; v_gene: TRBV5-1; CDR3aa: CASRTAGRGYTQYF; CDR3nt: TGCGCCAGCAGAACAGCGGGGAGGGGGTATACGCAGTATTTT
j_gene: TRBJ2-2; d_gene: TRBD1; len: 15; abundance: -; v_gene: TRBV15; CDR3aa: CATRRDRGLTGELFF; CDR3nt: TGTGCCACCAGGCGGGACAGGGGGCTCACCGGGGAGCTGTTTTTT
j_gene: TRBJ2-4; d_gene: -; len: 14; abundance: -; v_gene: TRBV7-2; CDR3aa: CASSNRDTKNIQYF; CDR3nt: TGTGCCAGCAGCAACCGGGACACGAAAAACATTCAGTACTTC
j_gene: TRBJ2-1; d_gene: TRBD2; len: 17; abundance: -; v_gene: TRBV7-9; CDR3aa: CASSLLTGLAGYNEQFF; CDR3nt: TGTGCCAGCAGCTTACTCACAGGACTAGCGGGGTACAATGAGCAGTTCTTC
j_gene: TRBJ2-3; d_gene: TRBD2; len: 17; abundance: -; v_gene: TRBV25-1; CDR3aa: CASSEPGLAGERDTQYF; CDR3nt: TGTGCCAGCAGTGAACCCGGACTAGCGGGGGAAAGGGATACGCAGTATTTT
j_gene: TRBJ1-2; d_gene: -; len: 15; abundance: once; v_gene: TRBV4-2; CDR3aa: CASSQDIRGKGGYTF; CDR3nt: TGTGCCAGCAGCCAAGATATACGAGGGAAGGGAGGCTACACCTTC
j_gene: TRBJ1-2; d_gene: TRBD1; len: 14; abundance: once; v_gene: TRBV10-3; CDR3aa: CAISDLDRVSGYTF; CDR3nt: TGTGCCATCAGTGACCTCGACAGGGTATCTGGCTACACCTTC
j_gene: TRBJ2-1; d_gene: TRBD2; len: 15; abundance: -; v_gene: TRBV5-5; CDR3aa: CASSLDGLAYNEQFF; CDR3nt: TGTGCCAGCAGCTTGGATGGACTAGCCTACAATGAGCAGTTCTTC
j_gene: TRBJ2-1; d_gene: -; len: 13; abundance: -; v_gene: TRBV5-1; CDR3aa: CASSLDGYNEQFF; CDR3nt: TGCGCCAGCAGCTTGGACGGGTACAATGAGCAGTTCTTC
j_gene: TRBJ2-1; d_gene: TRBD2; len: 16; abundance: few; v_gene: TRBV7-2; CDR3aa: CASSSPSGGADNEQFF; CDR3nt: TGTGCCAGCAGCTCCCCTAGCGGGGGGGCCGACAATGAGCAGTTCTTC
j_gene: TRBJ2-7; d_gene: -; len: 14; abundance: -; v_gene: TRBV7-9; CDR3aa: CASSLGWGPYEQYF; CDR3nt: TGTGCCAGCAGCTTAGGGTGGGGGCCCTACGAGCAGTACTTC
j_gene: TRBJ2-3; d_gene: TRBD2; len: 15; abundance: -; v_gene: TRBV5-5; CDR3aa: CASSLVGGGADTQYF; CDR3nt: TGTGCCAGCAGCTTGGTCGGGGGGGGCGCAGATACGCAGTATTTT
j_gene: TRBJ2-1; d_gene: TRBD1; len: 17; abundance: -; v_gene: TRBV7-9; CDR3aa: CASRQNFRDSSYNEQFF; CDR3nt: TGTGCCAGCAGACAAAATTTCCGGGACAGCTCCTACAATGAGCAGTTCTTC
j_gene: TRBJ1-6; d_gene: -; len: 17; abundance: -; v_gene: TRBV5-1; CDR3aa: CASSVSGVSSYNSPLHF; CDR3nt: TGCGCCAGCAGTGTGAGTGGGGTGAGCTCCTATAATTCACCCCTCCACTTT